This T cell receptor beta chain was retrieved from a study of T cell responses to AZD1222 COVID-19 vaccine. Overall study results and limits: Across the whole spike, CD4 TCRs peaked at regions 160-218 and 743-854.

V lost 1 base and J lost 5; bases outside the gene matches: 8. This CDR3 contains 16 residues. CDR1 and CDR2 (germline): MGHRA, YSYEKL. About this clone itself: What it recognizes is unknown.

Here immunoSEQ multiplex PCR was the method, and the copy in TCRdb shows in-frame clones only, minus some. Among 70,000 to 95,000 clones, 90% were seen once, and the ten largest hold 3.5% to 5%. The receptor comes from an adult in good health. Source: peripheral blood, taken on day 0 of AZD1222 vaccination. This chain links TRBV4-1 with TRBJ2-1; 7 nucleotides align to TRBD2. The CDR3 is CASSQGHRREHNEQFF. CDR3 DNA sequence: TGCGCCAGCAGCCAAGGCCATCGGCGGGAGCACAATGAGCAGTTCTTC.